The clone carrying this T cell receptor beta chain was counted many times. Its antigen is as yet unknown. TCR beta CDR3 sequences were amplified from RNA transcripts. First-round RT-PCR targeting the TCR CDR3 was performed with the HTBI primer set. TCRdb itself ran the multiplex PCR reads through MiXCR, one entry per CDR3 protein. The profile shows hundreds of thousands of distinct CDR3 sequences, roughly 15% of them singletons. Exclusion followed for patients with uncontrolled infection, other autoimmune disease, pregnancy or lactation. Out of over 9 ml of fresh peripheral blood came the PBMCs. CDR1 and CDR2 from the germline V gene are KGHSH and LQKENI. The CDR3 sequence is 15 residues long. V was trimmed by 5 bases and J by 2 bases, leaving 14 bases between them. The record originates from a study of T cells in Graves' hyperthyroidism and ophthalmopathy. At the level of the study: Blood from the periphery was taken at initial diagnosis, before any treatment. General observations from the study: Before onset, ophthalmopathy was predicted by the model a median around 6 months earlier.

The rearrangement links TRBV18 to TRBJ2-3; D may be TRBD2 (6 bases). The specimen was blood. This TCR came from a woman aged 50 to 60 with Graves' ophthalmopathy. DNA for the CDR3: TGTGCCAGCTCAGCCCCCGGGAGCTACACAGATACGCAGTATTTT. It translates to CASSAPGSYTDTQYF.